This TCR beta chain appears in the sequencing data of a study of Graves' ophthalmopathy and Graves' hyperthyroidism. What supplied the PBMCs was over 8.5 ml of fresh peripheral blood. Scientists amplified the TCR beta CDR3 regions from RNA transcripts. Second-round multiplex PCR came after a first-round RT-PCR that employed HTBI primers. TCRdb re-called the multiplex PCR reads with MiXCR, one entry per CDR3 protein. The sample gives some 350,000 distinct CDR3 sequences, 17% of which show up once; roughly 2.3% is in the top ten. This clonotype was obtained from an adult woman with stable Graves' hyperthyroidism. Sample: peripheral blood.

The CDR3 DNA reads as TGTGCCAGCAGTTACCTTGGACAGGGGGCGAGGGAGACCCAGTACTTC. The encoded protein is CASSYLGQGARETQYF. The chain has TRBV6-5 and TRBJ2-5; 11 bases map to TRBD1. CDR3 length equals 16 residues. V lost 2 bases, J lost 5 bases, and 7 bases stayed unmatched. Per the germline V gene, CDR1 is MNHEY and CDR2 is SVGAGI.